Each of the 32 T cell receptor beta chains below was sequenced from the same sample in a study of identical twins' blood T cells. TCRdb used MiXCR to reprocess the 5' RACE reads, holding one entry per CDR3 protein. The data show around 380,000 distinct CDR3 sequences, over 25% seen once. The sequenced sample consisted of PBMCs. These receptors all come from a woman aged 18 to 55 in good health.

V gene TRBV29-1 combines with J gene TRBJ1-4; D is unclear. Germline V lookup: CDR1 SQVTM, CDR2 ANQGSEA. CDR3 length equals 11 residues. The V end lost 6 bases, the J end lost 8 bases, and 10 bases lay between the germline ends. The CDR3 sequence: CSVARGEKLFF. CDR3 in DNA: TGCAGCGTCGCCAGAGGGGAAAAACTGTTTTTT.

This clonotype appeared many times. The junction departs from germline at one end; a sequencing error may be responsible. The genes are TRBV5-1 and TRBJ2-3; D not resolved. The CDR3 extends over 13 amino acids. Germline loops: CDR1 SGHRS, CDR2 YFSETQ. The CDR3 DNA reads TGTGCCAGCAGTTTGGACAGCACAGATACGCAGTATTTT. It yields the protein CASSLDSTDTQYF.

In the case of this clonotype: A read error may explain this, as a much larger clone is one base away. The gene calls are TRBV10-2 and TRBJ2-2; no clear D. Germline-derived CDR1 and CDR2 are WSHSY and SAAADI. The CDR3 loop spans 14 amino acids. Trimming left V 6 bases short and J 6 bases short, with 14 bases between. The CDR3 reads CASRSLGDAGELFF. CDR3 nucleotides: TGCGCCAGCAGGTCCCTAGGCGATGCCGGGGAGCTGTTTTTT.

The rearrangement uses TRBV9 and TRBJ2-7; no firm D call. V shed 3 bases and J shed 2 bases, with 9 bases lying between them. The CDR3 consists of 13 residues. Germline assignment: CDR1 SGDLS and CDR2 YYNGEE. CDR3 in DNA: TGTGCCAGCAGCGCAGCAGACACCTACGAGCAGTACTTC. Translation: CASSAADTYEQYF.

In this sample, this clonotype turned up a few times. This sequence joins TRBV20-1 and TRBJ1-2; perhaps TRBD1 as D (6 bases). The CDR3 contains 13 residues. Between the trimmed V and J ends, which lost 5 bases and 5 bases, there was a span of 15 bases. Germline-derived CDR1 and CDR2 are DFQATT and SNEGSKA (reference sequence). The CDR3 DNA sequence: TGCAGTGCTGCACAGGGTATAGGGTATGGCTACACCTTC. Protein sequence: CSAAQGIGYGYTF.

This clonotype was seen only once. This CDR3 is CASSHPSFYEQFF. The DNA of the CDR3 is TGTGCCAGCAGCCATCCTAGCTTCTATGAGCAGTTCTTC. V usage is TRBV3-1 and J usage is TRBJ2-1, with a tentative D call TRBD2 (5 bases). Germline loops: CDR1 LGHDT, CDR2 YNNKEL (reference sequence). The CDR3 sequence is 13 residues long. With 3 bases removed from V and 8 bases from J, the gap between germline ends came to 11 bases.

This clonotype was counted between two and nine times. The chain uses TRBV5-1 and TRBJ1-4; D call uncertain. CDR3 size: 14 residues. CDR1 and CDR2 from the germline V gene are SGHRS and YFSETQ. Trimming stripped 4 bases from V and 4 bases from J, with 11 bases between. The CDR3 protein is CASSPTRLNEKLFF. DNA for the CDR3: TGCGCCAGCAGCCCCACCCGGCTTAATGAAAAACTGTTTTTT.

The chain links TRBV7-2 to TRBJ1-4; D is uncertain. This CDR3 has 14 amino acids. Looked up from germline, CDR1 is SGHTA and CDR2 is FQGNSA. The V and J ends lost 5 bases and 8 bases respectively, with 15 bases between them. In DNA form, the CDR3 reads TGTGCCAGCAGCCAGAGCGGATTACGGGAAAAACTGTTTTTT. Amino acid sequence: CASSQSGLREKLFF.

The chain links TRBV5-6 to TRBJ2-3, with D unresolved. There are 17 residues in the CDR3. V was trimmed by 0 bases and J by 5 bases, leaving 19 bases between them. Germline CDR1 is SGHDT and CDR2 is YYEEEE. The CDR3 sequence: CASSLGPVIVELDTQYF. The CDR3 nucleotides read TGTGCCAGCAGCTTGGGGCCAGTCATTGTAGAGCTAGATACGCAGTATTTT.

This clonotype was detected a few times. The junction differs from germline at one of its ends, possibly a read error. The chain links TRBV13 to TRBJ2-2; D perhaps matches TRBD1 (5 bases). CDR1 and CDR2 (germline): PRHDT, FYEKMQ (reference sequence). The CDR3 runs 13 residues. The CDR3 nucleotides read TGTGCCAGCGGCTTAGAAGGGGCCGGGGAGCTGTTTTTT. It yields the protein CASGLEGAGELFF. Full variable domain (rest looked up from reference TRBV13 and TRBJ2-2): AAGVIQSPRHLIKEKRETATLKCYPIPRHDTVYWYQQGPGQDPQFLISFYEKMQSDKGSIPDRFSAQQFSDYHSELNMSSLELGDSALYFCASGLEGAGELFFGEGSRLTVL.

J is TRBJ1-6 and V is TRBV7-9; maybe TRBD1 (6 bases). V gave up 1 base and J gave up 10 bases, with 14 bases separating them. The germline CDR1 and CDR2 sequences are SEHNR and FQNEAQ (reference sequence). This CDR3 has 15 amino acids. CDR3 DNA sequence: TGTGCCAGCAGCTTAGAGGGGGGTAGAAGATCACCCCTCCACTTT. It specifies CASSLEGGRRSPLHF. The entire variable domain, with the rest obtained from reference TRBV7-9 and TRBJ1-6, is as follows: DTGVSQNPRHKITKRGQNVTFRCDPISEHNRLYWYRQTLGQGPEFLTYFQNEAQLEKSRLLSDRFSAERPKGSFSTLEIQRTEQGDSAMYLCASSLEGGRRSPLHFGNGTRLTVT.

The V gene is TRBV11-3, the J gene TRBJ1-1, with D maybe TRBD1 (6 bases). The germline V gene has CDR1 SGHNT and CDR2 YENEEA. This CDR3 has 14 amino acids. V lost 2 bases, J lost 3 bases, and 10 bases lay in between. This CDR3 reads CASSLPGGHTEAFF. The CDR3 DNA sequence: TGTGCCAGCAGCTTACCGGGGGGCCACACTGAAGCTTTCTTT.

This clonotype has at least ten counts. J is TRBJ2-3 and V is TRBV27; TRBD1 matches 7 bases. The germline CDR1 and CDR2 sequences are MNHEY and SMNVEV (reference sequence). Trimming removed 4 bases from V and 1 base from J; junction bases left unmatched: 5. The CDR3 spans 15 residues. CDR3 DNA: TGTGCCAGCAGTTCGGGACAGTATCGCACAGATACGCAGTATTTT. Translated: CASSSGQYRTDTQYF.

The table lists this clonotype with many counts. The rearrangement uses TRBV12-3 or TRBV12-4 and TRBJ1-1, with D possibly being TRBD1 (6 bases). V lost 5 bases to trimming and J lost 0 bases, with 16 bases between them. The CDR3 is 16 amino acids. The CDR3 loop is CASSPRSGVMNTEAFF. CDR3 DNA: TGTGCCAGCAGTCCCAGGTCAGGGGTAATGAACACTGAAGCTTTCTTT.

The CDR3 nucleotides are TGCGCCAGCAGCTTGGGCTTTCCGGTCGGGAAGCCCCAGCATTTT. Amino acids: CASSLGFPVGKPQHF. This chain joins TRBV5-1 and TRBJ1-5, with D uncertain. The CDR3 runs 15 residues. CDR1 is SGHRS and CDR2 is YFSETQ in the germline V gene. V shed 0 bases and J shed 8 bases, with 15 bases lying between them.

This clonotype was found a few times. CDR3 sequence: CSATREGLGDTQYF. CDR3 nucleotides: TGCAGTGCTACTCGGGAGGGCTTGGGAGATACGCAGTATTTT. V and J are TRBV20-1 and TRBJ2-3, with 8 bases matching TRBD2. CDR3 length: 14 amino acids. With 4 bases clipped from V and 5 bases from J, the junction kept 8 bases outside the gene matches. Germline V gene lookup returns CDR1 DFQATT and CDR2 SNEGSKA (reference sequence).

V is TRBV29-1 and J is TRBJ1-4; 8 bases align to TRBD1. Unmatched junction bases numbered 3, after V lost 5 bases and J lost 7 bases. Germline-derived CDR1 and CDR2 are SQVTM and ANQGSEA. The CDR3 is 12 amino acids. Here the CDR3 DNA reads TGCAGCGTTAGGACAGGGAGTGAAAAACTGTTTTTT. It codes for CSVRTGSEKLFF.

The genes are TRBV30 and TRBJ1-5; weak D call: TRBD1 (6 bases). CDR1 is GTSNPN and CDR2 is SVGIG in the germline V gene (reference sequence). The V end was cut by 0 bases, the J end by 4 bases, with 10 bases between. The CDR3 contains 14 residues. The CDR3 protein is CAWSVSRGNQPQHF. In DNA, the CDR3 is TGTGCCTGGAGTGTATCCAGGGGTAATCAGCCCCAGCATTTT.

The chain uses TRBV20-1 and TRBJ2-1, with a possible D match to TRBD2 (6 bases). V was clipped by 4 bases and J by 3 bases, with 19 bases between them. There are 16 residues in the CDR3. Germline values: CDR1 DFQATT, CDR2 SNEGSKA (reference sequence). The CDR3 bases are TGCAGTGCTAAAGTAGCGGTAGGGGATCGCTACAATGAGCAGTTCTTC. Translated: CSAKVAVGDRYNEQFF.

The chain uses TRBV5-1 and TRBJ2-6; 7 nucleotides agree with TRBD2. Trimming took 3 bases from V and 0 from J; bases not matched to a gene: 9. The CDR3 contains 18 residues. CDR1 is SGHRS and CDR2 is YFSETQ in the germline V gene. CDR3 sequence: CASSSTGGEISGANVLTF. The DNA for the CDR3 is TGCGCCAGCAGCTCAACTGGGGGGGAGATCTCTGGGGCCAACGTCCTGACTTTC.

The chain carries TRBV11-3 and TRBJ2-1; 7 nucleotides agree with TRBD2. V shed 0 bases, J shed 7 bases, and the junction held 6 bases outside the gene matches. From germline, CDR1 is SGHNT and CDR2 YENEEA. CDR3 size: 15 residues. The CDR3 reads CASSLDFGGFNEQFF. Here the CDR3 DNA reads TGTGCCAGCAGCTTAGATTTCGGGGGGTTTAATGAGCAGTTCTTC.

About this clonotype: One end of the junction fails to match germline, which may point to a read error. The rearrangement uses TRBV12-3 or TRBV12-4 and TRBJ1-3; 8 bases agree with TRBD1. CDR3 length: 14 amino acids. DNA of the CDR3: TGTACCAGCAGCCTGACAGGGGTTGGAAACACCATATATTTT. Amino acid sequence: CTSSLTGVGNTIYF.

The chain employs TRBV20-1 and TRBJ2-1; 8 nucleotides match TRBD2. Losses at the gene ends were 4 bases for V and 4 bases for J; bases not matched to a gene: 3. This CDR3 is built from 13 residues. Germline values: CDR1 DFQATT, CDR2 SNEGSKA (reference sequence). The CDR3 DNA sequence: TGCAGTGCTATTAGCGGGGCTTACAATGAGCAGTTCTTC. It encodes CSAISGAYNEQFF.

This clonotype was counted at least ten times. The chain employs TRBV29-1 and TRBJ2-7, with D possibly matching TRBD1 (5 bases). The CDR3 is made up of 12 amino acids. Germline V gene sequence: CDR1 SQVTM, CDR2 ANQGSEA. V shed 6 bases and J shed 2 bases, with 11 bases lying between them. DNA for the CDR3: TGCAGCGTACTGACAGATACCTACGAGCAGTACTTC. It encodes CSVLTDTYEQYF.

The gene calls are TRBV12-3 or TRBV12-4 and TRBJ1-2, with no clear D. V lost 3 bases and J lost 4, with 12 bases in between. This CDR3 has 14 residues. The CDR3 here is CASSLKRPFYGYTF. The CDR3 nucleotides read TGTGCCAGCAGTTTGAAGCGACCGTTCTATGGCTACACCTTC.

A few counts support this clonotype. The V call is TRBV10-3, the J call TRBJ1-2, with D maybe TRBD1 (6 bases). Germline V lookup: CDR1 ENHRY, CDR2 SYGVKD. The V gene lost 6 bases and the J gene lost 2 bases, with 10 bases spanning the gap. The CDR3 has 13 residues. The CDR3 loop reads CAISPDRNYGYTF. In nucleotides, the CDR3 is TGTGCCATCAGCCCCGACAGGAACTATGGCTACACCTTC.

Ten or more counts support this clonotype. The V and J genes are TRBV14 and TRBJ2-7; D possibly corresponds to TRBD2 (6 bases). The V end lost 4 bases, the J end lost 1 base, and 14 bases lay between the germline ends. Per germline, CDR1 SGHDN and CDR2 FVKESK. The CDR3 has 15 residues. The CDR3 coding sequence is TGTGCCAGCAGCCCCGGGGTGGGAGGATCCTACGAGCAGTACTTC. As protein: CASSPGVGGSYEQYF.

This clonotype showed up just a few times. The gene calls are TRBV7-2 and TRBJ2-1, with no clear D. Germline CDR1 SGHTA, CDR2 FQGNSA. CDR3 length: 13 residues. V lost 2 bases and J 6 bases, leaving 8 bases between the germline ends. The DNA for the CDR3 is TGTGCCAGCAGCTTAATAGATGCCAATGAGCAGTTCTTC. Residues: CASSLIDANEQFF.

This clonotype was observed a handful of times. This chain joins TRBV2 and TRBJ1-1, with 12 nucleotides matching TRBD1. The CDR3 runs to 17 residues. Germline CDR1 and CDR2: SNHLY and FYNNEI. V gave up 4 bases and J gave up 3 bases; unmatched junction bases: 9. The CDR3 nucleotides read TGTGCCAGCAGTGCCATACCGGGACAGGGGGCTTACACTGAAGCTTTCTTT. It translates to CASSAIPGQGAYTEAFF. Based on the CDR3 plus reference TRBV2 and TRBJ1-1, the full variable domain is EPEVTQTPSHQVTQMGQEVILRCVPISNHLYFYWYRQILGQKVEFLVSFYNNEISEKSEIFDDQFSVERPDGSNFTLKIRSTKLEDSAMYFCASSAIPGQGAYTEAFFGQGTRLTVV.

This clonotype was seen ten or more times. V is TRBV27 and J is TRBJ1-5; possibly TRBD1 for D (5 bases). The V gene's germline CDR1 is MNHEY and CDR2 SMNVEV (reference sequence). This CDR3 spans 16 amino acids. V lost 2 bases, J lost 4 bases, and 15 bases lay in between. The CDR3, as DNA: TGTGCCAGCAGTTTAGGAGCCGGGGACCCGAATCAGCCCCAGCATTTT. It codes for CASSLGAGDPNQPQHF.

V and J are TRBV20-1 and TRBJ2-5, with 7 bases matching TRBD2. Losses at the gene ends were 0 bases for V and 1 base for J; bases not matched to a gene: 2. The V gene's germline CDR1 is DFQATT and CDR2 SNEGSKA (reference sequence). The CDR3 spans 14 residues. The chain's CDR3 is CSARDPSGQETQYF. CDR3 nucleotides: TGCAGTGCTAGAGATCCTAGCGGCCAAGAGACCCAGTACTTC.

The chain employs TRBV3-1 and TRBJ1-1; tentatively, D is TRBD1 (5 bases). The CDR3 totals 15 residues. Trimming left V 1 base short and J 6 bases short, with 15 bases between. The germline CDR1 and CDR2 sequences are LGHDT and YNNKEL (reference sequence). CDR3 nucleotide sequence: TGTGCCAGCAGCCAAGGGCTGGGGCTAACGGCTGAAGCTTTCTTT. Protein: CASSQGLGLTAEAFF.